Listed below are T cell receptor beta chains from one sample, sequenced in a study of blood T cell repertoires in COVID-19. Measured with immunoSEQ multiplex PCR; TCRdb has only the in-frame clones, and not every one. The table has about 130,000 clones, 70% to 80% seen once. What was sequenced was peripheral blood. These receptors all stem from a woman in her 70s with COVID-19, enrolled during active disease. CDR3s include the opening cysteine and the closing phenylalanine or tryptophan. Fields, in order: J gene, clone size, V gene, D gene, CDR3 DNA, CDR3 protein. D genes are given only for firm matches. Size is stated for part of the rows, as once, few or many counts, or as a class when the clone is expanded.

J gene: TRBJ2-6; clone size: -; V gene: TRBV6-1; D gene: -; CDR3 DNA: TGTGCCAGGACTGGTGGGTCTGGGGCCAACGTCCTGACTTTC; CDR3 protein: CARTGGSGANVLTF
J gene: TRBJ1-3; clone size: -; V gene: TRBV4-1; D gene: TRBD1; CDR3 DNA: TGCGCCAGCAGCCAATGGGGACAGGGGGCCCTGAGCTCTGGAAACACCATATATTTT; CDR3 protein: CASSQWGQGALSSGNTIYF
J gene: TRBJ1-1; clone size: -; V gene: TRBV19; D gene: TRBD1; CDR3 DNA: TGTGCCAGTAGACAACAGGGGGCAGGGTACACTGAAGCTTTCTTT; CDR3 protein: CASRQQGAGYTEAFF
J gene: TRBJ1-2; clone size: -; V gene: TRBV5-8; D gene: TRBD1; CDR3 DNA: TGTGCCAGCAGCCCCGACAGGGAGGTCGGCTACACCTTC; CDR3 protein: CASSPDREVGYTF
J gene: TRBJ1-3; clone size: -; V gene: TRBV2; D gene: -; CDR3 DNA: TGTGCCAGCAGCGCTGGGGGGGGAAACACCATATATTTT; CDR3 protein: CASSAGGGNTIYF
J gene: TRBJ2-1; clone size: -; V gene: TRBV5-1; D gene: TRBD2; CDR3 DNA: TGCGCCAGCAGCTCACCACTAGCGGGGGGGCGGAATGAGCAGTTCTTC; CDR3 protein: CASSSPLAGGRNEQFF
J gene: TRBJ1-1; clone size: -; V gene: TRBV19; D gene: TRBD1; CDR3 DNA: TGTGCCAGTAGTTTCGGGACAGGGAACACTGAAGCTTTCTTT; CDR3 protein: CASSFGTGNTEAFF
J gene: TRBJ2-5; clone size: -; V gene: TRBV6-2/TRBV6-3; D gene: TRBD2; CDR3 DNA: TGTGCCAGCAGCCTCACTAGCGGGGGGGCAGAGACCCAGTACTTC; CDR3 protein: CASSLTSGGAETQYF
J gene: TRBJ1-2; clone size: few; V gene: TRBV5-1; D gene: -; CDR3 DNA: TGCGCCAGCAGCTTGGGGCCCCCCGGGGACTATGGCTACACCTTC; CDR3 protein: CASSLGPPGDYGYTF
J gene: TRBJ2-4; clone size: -; V gene: TRBV11-2; D gene: TRBD2; CDR3 DNA: TGTGCCAGCAACGCGGGGGGAGGCAAAAACATTCAGTACTTC; CDR3 protein: CASNAGGGKNIQYF
J gene: TRBJ1-6; clone size: -; V gene: TRBV25-1; D gene: TRBD1; CDR3 DNA: TGTGCCAGCAGACAAACCGGGACAGGGCGTTCACCCCTCCACTTT; CDR3 protein: CASRQTGTGRSPLHF
J gene: TRBJ1-2; clone size: -; V gene: TRBV5-5; D gene: -; CDR3 DNA: TGTGCCAGCAGCTCCTCTTCCTTGGAGGGCTACACCTTC; CDR3 protein: CASSSSSLEGYTF
J gene: TRBJ2-6; clone size: -; V gene: TRBV9; D gene: -; CDR3 DNA: TGTGCCAGCAGCGTGCAGGGTTCTGGGGCCAACGTCCTGACTTTC; CDR3 protein: CASSVQGSGANVLTF
J gene: TRBJ2-6; clone size: -; V gene: TRBV21-1; D gene: -; CDR3 DNA: TGTGCCAGCAGCTTTTACAGGCTTTTAAGTTCTGGGGCCAACGTCCTGACTTTC; CDR3 protein: CASSFYRLLSSGANVLTF
J gene: TRBJ2-5; clone size: -; V gene: TRBV9; D gene: -; CDR3 DNA: TGTGCCAGCAGTGAACACATGACTTACCAAGAGACCCAGTACTTC; CDR3 protein: CASSEHMTYQETQYF
J gene: TRBJ1-4; clone size: -; V gene: TRBV5-1; D gene: -; CDR3 DNA: TGCGCCAGCAGCTTGTGGGGCGGAAATGAAAAACTGTTTTTT; CDR3 protein: CASSLWGGNEKLFF
J gene: TRBJ1-3; clone size: -; V gene: TRBV6-1; D gene: -; CDR3 DNA: TGTGCCAGCAGTGAAGGCCCCTCCAGGGGCACTCGAACCGGAAACACCATATATTTT; CDR3 protein: CASSEGPSRGTRTGNTIYF